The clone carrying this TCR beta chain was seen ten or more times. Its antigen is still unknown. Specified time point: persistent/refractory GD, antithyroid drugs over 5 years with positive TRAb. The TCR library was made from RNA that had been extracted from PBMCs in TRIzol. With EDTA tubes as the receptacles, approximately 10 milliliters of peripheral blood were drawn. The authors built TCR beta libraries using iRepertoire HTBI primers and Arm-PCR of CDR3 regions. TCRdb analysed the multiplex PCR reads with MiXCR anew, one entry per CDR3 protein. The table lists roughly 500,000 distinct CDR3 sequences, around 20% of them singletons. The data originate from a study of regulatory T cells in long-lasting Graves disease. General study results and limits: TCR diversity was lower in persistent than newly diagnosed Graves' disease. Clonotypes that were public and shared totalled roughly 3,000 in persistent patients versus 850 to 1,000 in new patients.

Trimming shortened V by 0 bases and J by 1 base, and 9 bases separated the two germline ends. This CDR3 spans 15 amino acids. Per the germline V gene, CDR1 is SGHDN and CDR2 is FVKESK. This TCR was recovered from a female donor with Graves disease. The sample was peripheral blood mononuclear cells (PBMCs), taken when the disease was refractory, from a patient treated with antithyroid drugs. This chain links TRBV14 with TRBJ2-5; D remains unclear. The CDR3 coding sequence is TGTGCCAGCAGCCAAGATTGGCGGATCCAAGAGACCCAGTACTTC. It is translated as CASSQDWRIQETQYF.